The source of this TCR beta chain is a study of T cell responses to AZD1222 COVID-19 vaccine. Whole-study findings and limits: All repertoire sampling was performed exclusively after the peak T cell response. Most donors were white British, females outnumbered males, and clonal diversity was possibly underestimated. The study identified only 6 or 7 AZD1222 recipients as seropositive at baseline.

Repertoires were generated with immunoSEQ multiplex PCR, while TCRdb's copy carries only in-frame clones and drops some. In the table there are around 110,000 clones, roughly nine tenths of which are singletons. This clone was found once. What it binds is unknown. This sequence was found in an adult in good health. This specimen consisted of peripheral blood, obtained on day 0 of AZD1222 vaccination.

The CDR3 loop is CASSRTGADTEAFF. The DNA of the CDR3 is TGTGCCAGTAGTAGAACAGGGGCGGACACTGAAGCTTTCTTT. This chain joins TRBV19 and TRBJ1-1; 7 nucleotides align to TRBD1. The ends lost 4 bases at V and 3 bases at J; junction bases unmatched: 5. Germline CDR1 LNHDA, CDR2 SQIVND (reference sequence). This CDR3 spans 14 amino acids.